This entry features one TCR beta chain sequence. Its antigen specificity is not known. Base qualities are not provided; no much larger clone lies one nucleotide away. Library construction relied on 5' RACE. Sequenced on an Illumina HiSeq 2500. A second PCR of roughly 7 to 11 cycles was performed with a sample-barcoded 5' primer and a J-beta primer mix. A template-switch 5' adaptor carrying 12 random nucleotides introduced a unique molecular identifier onto each TCR beta cDNA molecule. At least 3 million CDR3-containing paired-end reads were obtained from each sample. All of the RNA was converted into first-strand cDNA using the Mint cDNA synthesis kit, with a TRBC-specific oligonucleotide serving as the primer. Following uracil-DNA glycosylase treatment, all cDNA underwent a first 18-cycle PCR with the universal primers M1SS and BC2_uni_R. In the authors' own workflow: Normalization of each sample was performed by random selection of 1 million high-quality reads, each carrying a distinct molecular identifier. Instead of being binned into consensus sequences, reads with shared molecular identifiers were discarded. CDR3 identification, clonotype clustering and error correction used MiTCR with a Q25 quality threshold and the strictest error-elimination algorithm. Lower-bound total TCR beta diversity was estimated with a nonparametric unseen species model using Euler transformation. TCRdb redid the processing of the public reads, applying fastp at Q25 and MiXCR, and retained in-frame beta chains. Entries are consolidated by CDR3 protein sequence, retaining the most common genes and DNA. TCRdb's processing, not the authors', yielded these V and J calls. Recorded for this sample are 760,000 or so distinct CDR3 sequences; 20% to 25% of them occurred a single time. The ten largest make up roughly a tenth of the sample.

Systemically healthy Caucasian individuals from Russia, approximately 39 in total and aged about 6 to 95 years, were included as donors. Roughly 10 milliliters of peripheral blood were collected from each donor into EDTA-treated Vacutainer tubes. Ficoll-Paque density-gradient centrifugation was used to isolate PBMCs, with at least 6.5 million obtained per sample. Trizol reagent was used to extract total RNA from PBMCs, with at least 6 micrograms per sample. Naive CD45RAhigh/CD27high T cell percentages were measured by flow cytometry on a PBMC aliquot from every donor. The data were taken from a study of blood T cells in healthy people across ages (dated by TCRdb to between 2015 and 2016). Regarding the complete study: In model experiments, roughly one uniquely barcoded TCR beta cDNA molecule per two T cells was captured by template switching. Donors were grouped into four age groups: young (average roughly 15 years), middle-aged (around 39), aged (approximately 58) and long-lived (around 82). Age-related changes in TCR beta repertoire diversity were measured in the study by deep sequencing normalized with unique cDNA molecular identifiers. Two additional independent replicas of 1 million unique cDNA reads from the same blood draw were analyzed for two donors (one aged 18 to 30 and one aged 80 or older). Overall results and qualifications from the work: Estimates of total diversity based on one million sequenced T cells were regarded as lower bounds and as underestimates. Observed TCR beta diversity per million T cells fell roughly linearly with age, and a significant reduction was already apparent by age roughly 40. A strong correlation was found between observed TCR beta diversity and the percentage of naive T cells measured by flow cytometry. Bulk unsorted PBMC profiling prevented conclusive comparison of naive and antigen-experienced compartments. Compared with the aged group, the long-lived group had more naive CD4+ T cells, fewer expanded clones and increased TCR diversity, a pattern suggesting age selection. The CMV infection status of donors was not known, potentially confounding age-related changes in expanded clonotypes.

These sequences were also reported in another study, on T cells of mothers and their children. As noted in the second study: Donors were nine systemically healthy Caucasian individuals: three mothers and their six children. cDNA synthesis consumed the entire amount of extracted RNA, loaded at approximately 1.6 ug RNA in each 15 ul reaction. In the second PCR, the M1S primer introduced both the sample barcodes and 2-4 random nucleotides. Over 10 million TCR beta CDR3 reads came from each mother, compared with several million reads from each child. In both related and unrelated pairs, thymic selection shapes the output of TCR recombination in a similar way, with inherited differences having only a minor effect. Normalized repertoire overlap in related mother-child pairs was always slightly higher than in unrelated mother-child pairs, but the difference was never significant. With a sensitivity of about 100 clones per million clonotypes, no persistent microchimeric T cell clones were detected. The study used deep NGS to compare TCR beta repertoires of mothers and children, seeking features distinguishing related mother-child pairs from unrelated individuals. Mothers averaged 40 +/- 4 years of age and children averaged around 10 +/- 4 years. After adapters were ligated using NEBNext reagents, the libraries underwent 100+100 nt paired-end sequencing on an Illumina HiSeq 2000. To prevent cross-contamination, the mother and child libraries were prepared a month apart and were sequenced in separate runs. Each donor had between roughly 450,000 and 2,100,000 distinct TCR beta clonotypes identified. Naive TCR beta clonotypes were estimated from low-frequency clonotypes matched to each donor's FACS-determined naive share, without sorting.

The sequenced material came from blood. The clonotype originates from a boy between 10 and 17 years old in good health.

CDR3 region: CASSQASGKQTQYF. The DNA sequence follows: TGTGCCAGCAGCCAAGCCTCAGGGAAACAGACCCAGTACTTC. Recombination joined TRBV14 with TRBJ2-5; a tentative D call is TRBD1 (5 bases match). Trimming takes 1 base from V and 6 bases from J, and the germline ends sit 12 bases apart. The germline V gene gives CDR1 as SGHDN and CDR2 as FVKESK. The CDR3, from cysteine to phenylalanine, totals 14 residues. Only the CDR3 portion is preserved as DNA: 42 bases, with reading frame beginning at the first base.